The clone carrying this TCR beta chain was picked up a small number of times. Its antigen is currently unknown. There are 12 residues in the CDR3. V lost 9 bases and J lost 4, with 12 bases in between. Germline CDR1 and CDR2: SEHNR and FQNEAQ (reference sequence). The record originates from a study of beta chain features in type 1 diabetes. Study-wide results and limits: All four CD4+ subsets from Type 1 diabetes patients carried moderately but significantly shorter TCRB CDR3s.

Sequenced material consisted of expressed TCRB transcripts (all of the isolated RNA was reverse transcribed). Method: immunoSEQ multiplex PCR; TCRdb's copy keeps in-frame clones and lacks some. Of about 260,000 clones detected, 20% appear once; the ten largest clones hold 0.028%. Sequencing was performed on naive CD4+ T cells from blood. The receptor's source is a woman aged 40-49 years with type 1 diabetes. The chain is built from TRBV7-9 and TRBJ2-5, with D possibly TRBD2 on 6 matching bases. Written as DNA, the CDR3 is TGTGCCAGTACCCCCGGGGGAGAGACCCAGTACTTC. It yields the protein CASTPGGETQYF.